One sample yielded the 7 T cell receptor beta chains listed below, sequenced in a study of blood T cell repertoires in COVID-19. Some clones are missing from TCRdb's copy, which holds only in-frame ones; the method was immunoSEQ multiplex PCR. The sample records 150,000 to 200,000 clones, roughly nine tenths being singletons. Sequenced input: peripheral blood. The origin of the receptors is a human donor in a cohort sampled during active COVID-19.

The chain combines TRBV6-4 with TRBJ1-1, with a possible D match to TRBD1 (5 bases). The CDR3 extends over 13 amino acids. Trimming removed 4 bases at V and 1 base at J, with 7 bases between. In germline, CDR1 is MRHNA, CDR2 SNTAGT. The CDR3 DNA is TGTGCCAGCAGTGCCAGGGCGAACACTGAAGCTTTCTTT. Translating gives CASSARANTEAFF.

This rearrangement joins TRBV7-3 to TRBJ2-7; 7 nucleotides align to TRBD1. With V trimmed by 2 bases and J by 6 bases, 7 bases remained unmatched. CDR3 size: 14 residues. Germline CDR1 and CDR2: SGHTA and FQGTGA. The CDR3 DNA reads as TGTGCCAGCAGCTTAGCGGGCAGGGGGAGCGAGCAGTACTTC. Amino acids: CASSLAGRGSEQYF.

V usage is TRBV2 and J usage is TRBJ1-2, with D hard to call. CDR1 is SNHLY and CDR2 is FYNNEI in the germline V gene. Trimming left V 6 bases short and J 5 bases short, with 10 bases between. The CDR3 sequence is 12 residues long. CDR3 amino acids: CASRDEAYGYTF. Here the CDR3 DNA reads TGTGCCAGCAGGGATGAGGCTTATGGCTACACCTTC.

The CDR3 protein is CASSYRGRIYEQYF. The CDR3 region has the DNA TGTGCCAGCAGTTACAGGGGCAGGATCTACGAGCAGTACTTC. The V gene is TRBV6-2 or TRBV6-3, the J gene TRBJ2-7, with D maybe TRBD1 (5 bases). Germline CDR1 and CDR2: MNHEY and SVGEGT. V was cut by 2 bases and J by 3 bases, with 11 bases left in between. The CDR3 is made up of 14 amino acids.

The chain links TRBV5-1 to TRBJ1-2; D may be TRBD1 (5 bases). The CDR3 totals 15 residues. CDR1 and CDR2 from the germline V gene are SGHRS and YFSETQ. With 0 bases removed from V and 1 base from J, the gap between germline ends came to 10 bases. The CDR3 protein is CASSLGDSFNYGYTF. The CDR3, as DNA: TGCGCCAGCAGCTTGGGTGACAGTTTTAACTATGGCTACACCTTC. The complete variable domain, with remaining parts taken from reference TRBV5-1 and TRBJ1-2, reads KAGVTQTPRYLIKTRGQQVTLSCSPISGHRSVSWYQQTPGQGLQFLFEYFSETQRNKGNFPGRFSGRQFSNSRSEMNVSTLELGDSALYLCASSLGDSFNYGYTFGSGTRLTVV.

CDR3 coding DNA: TGTGCCAGCCCTCGGCGGGACCAAGAGACCCAGTACTTC. It translates to CASPRRDQETQYF. The chain combines TRBV19 with TRBJ2-5; the D gene is possibly TRBD2 (5 bases). This CDR3 has 13 residues. V was shortened by 9 bases and J by 0 bases, with 11 bases between the two germline ends. Germline V gene lookup returns CDR1 LNHDA and CDR2 SQIVND (reference sequence).

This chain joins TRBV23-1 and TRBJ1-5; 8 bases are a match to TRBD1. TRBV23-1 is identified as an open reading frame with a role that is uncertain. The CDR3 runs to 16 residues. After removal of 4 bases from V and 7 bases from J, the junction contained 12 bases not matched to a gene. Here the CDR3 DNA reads TGCGCCAGCAGTCCTCCCCCTCGGACAGGGAGGCAGCCCCAGCATTTT. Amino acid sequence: CASSPPPRTGRQPQHF.